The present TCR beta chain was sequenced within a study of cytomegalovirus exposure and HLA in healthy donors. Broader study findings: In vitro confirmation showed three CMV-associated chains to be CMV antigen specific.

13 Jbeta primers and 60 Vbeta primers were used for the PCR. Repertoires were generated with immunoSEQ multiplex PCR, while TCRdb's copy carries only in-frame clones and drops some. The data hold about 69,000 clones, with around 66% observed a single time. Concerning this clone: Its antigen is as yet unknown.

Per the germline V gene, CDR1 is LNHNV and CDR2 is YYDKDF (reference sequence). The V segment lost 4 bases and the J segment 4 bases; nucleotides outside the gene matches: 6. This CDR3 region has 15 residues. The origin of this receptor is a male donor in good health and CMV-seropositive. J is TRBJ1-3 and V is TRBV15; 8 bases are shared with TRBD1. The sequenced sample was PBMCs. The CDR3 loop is CATSIETGVGNTIYF. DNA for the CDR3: TGTGCCACCAGCATAGAGACAGGGGTCGGAAACACCATATATTTT. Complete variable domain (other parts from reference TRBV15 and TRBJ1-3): DAMVIQNPRYQVTQFGKPVTLSCSQTLNHNVMYWYQQKSSQAPKLLFHYYDKDFNNEADTPDNFQSRRPNTSFCFLDIRSPGLGDTAMYLCATSIETGVGNTIYFGEGSWLTVV.